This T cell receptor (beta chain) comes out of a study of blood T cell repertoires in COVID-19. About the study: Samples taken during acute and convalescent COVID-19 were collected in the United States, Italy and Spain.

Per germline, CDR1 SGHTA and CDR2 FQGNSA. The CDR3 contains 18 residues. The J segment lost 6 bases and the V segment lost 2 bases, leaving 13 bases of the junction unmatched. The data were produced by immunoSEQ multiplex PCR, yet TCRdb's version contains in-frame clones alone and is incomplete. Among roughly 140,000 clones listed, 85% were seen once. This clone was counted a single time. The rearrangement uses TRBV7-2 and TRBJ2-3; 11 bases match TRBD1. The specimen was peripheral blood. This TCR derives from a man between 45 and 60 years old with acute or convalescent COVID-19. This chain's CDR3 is CASSLTFIGTGGSDTQYF. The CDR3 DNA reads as TGTGCCAGCAGCTTAACCTTTATCGGGACAGGGGGATCTGATACGCAGTATTTT.